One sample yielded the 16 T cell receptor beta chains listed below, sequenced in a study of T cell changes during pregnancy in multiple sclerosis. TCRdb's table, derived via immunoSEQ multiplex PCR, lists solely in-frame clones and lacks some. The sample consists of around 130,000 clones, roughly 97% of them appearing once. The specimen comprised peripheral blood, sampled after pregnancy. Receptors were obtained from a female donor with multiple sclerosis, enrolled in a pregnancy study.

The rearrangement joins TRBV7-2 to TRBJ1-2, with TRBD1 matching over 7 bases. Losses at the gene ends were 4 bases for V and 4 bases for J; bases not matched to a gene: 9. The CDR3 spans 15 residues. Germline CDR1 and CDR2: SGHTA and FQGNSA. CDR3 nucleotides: TGTGCCAGCAGCTGGGGTACAGGGGCGGCCTATGGCTACACCTTC. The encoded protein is CASSWGTGAAYGYTF.

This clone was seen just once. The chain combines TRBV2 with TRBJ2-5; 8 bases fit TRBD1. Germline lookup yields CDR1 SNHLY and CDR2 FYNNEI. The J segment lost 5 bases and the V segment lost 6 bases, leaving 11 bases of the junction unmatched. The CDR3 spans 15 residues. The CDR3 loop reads CASSRETGVTETQYF. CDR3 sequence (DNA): TGTGCCAGCAGCCGTGAGACAGGGGTGACGGAGACCCAGTACTTC.

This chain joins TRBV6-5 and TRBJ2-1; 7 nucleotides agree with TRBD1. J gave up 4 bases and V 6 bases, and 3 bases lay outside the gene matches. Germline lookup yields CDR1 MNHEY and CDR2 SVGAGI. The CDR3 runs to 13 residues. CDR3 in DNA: TGTGCCAGCAGGCGACAGGGATACAATGAGCAGTTCTTC. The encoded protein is CASRRQGYNEQFF.

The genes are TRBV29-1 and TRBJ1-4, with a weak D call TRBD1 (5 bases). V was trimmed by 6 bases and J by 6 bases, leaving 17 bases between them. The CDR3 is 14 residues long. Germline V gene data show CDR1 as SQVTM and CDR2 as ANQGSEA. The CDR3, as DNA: TGCAGCGTGGGGGTCGGAGGGGAGTATGAAAAACTGTTTTTT. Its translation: CSVGVGGEYEKLFF. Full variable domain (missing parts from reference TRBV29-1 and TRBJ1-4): SAVISQKPSRDICQRGTSLTIQCQVDSQVTMMFWYRQQPGQSLTLIATANQGSEATYESGFVIDKFPISRPNLTFSTLTVSNMSPEDSSIYLCSVGVGGEYEKLFFGSGTQLSVL.

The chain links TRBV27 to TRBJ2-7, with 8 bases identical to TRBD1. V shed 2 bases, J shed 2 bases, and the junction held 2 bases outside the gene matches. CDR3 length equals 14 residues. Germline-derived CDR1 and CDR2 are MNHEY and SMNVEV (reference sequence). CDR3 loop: CASSLGDRTYEQYF. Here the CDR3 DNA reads TGTGCCAGCAGTTTAGGGGACAGGACCTACGAGCAGTACTTC.

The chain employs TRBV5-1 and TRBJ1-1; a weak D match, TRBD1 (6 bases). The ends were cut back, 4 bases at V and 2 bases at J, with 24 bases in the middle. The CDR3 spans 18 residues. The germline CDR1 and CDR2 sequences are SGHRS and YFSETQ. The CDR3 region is CASSHSSMTGLRNTEAFF. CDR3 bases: TGCGCCAGCAGCCATTCTTCTATGACAGGATTGCGCAACACTGAAGCTTTCTTT.

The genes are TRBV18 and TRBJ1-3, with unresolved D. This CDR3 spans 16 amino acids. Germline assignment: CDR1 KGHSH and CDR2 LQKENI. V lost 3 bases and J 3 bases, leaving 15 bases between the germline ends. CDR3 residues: CASSPEVGIYGNTIYF. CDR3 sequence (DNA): TGTGCCAGCTCACCGGAGGTGGGAATTTATGGAAACACCATATATTTT.

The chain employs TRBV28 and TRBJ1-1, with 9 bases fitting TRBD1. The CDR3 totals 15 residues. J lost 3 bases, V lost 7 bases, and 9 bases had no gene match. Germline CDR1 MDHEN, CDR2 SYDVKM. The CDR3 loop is CASTLPGTGYTEAFF. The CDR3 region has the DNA TGTGCCAGCACCCTACCCGGGACAGGGTACACTGAAGCTTTCTTT.

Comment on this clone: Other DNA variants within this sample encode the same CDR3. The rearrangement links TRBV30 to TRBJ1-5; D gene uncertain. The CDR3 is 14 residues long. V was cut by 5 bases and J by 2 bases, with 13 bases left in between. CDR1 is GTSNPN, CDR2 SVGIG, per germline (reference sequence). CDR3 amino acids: CAWGPWEGNQPQHF. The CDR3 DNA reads TGTGCCTGGGGGCCATGGGAGGGCAATCAGCCCCAGCATTTT.

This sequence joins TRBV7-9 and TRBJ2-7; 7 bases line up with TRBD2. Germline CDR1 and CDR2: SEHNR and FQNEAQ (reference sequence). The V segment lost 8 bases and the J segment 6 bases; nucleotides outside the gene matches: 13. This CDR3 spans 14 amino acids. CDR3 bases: TGTGCCAGCTTTTCTAGCGGCAGCTCCCGCGAGCAGTACTTC. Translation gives CASFSSGSSREQYF.

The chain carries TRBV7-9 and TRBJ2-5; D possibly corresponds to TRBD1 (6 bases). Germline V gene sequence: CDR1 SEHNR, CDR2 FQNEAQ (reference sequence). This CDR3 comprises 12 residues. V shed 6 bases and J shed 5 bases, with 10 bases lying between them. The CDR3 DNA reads TGTGCCAGCAGTCCTAGGGGGGAGACCCAGTACTTC. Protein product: CASSPRGETQYF.

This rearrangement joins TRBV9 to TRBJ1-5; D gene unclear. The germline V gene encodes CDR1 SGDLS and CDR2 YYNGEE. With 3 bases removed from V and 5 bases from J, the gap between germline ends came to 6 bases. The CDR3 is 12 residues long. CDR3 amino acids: CASSAVYQPQHF. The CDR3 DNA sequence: TGTGCCAGCAGCGCAGTATATCAGCCCCAGCATTTT.

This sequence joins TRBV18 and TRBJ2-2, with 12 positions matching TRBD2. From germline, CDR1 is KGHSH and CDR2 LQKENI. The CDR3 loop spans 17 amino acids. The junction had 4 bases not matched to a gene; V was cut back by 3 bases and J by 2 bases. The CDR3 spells CASSPLTSGSNTGELFF. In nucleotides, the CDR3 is TGTGCCAGCTCACCGCTGACTAGCGGGAGTAACACCGGGGAGCTGTTTTTT.

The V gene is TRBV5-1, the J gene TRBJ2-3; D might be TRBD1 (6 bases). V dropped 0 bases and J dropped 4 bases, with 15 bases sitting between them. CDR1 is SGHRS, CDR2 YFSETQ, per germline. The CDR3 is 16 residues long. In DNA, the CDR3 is TGCGCCAGCAGCTTGGTACCAGGGACACTGGCAGATACGCAGTATTTT. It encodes CASSLVPGTLADTQYF.

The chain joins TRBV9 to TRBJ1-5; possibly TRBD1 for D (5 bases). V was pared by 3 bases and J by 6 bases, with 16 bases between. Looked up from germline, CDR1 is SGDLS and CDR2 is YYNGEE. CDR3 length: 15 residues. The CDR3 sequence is CASSAGGGVGQPQHF. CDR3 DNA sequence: TGTGCCAGCAGCGCGGGGGGAGGGGTGGGTCAGCCCCAGCATTTT.

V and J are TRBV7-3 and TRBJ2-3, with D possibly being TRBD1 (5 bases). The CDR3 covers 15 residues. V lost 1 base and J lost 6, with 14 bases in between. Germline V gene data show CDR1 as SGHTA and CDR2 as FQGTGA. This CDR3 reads CASSLIPAGSDTQYF. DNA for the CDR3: TGTGCCAGCAGCTTAATACCAGCAGGGTCCGATACGCAGTATTTT. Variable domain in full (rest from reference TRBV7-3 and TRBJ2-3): GAGVSQTPSNKVTEKGKYVELRCDPISGHTALYWYRQSLGQGPEFLIYFQGTGAADDSGLPNDRFFAVRPEGSVSTLKIQRTERGDSAVYLCASSLIPAGSDTQYFGPGTRLTVL.